This TCR beta chain was captured in a study of cytomegalovirus exposure and HLA in healthy donors. The overall study: A subsequent analysis stated that the 120 or so validation repertoires were run on the same platform as the approximately 700 first-cohort repertoires.

Donors were drawn from the approximately 110-subject validation cohort, separate from the roughly 700-subject first cohort. Data came from immunoSEQ multiplex PCR; TCRdb stores just in-frame clones and leaves some out. This sample has 60,000 to 75,000 clones, with about 96% found just once. Study conclusions and caveats: Cytomegalovirus status was reportedly diagnosed by the classifier with high sensitivity and specificity.

The CDR3 totals 16 residues. Germline V gives CDR1 SGHVS, CDR2 FQNEAQ. Unmatched junction bases numbered 11, after V lost 5 bases and J lost 2 bases. A word on this clone: What it recognizes is unknown.

The sample taken for sequencing was PBMCs. This receptor was identified in a man between 18 and 29 years old in good health and CMV-seronegative. The rearrangement uses TRBV7-8 and TRBJ2-7, with 8 bases that match TRBD1. The CDR3 region has the DNA TGTGCCAGCAGCCCACCCGGGACAGGTTCTACCTACGAGCAGTACTTC. This sequence encodes CASSPPGTGSTYEQYF.